One sample yielded the 15 T cell receptor beta chains listed below, sequenced in a study of spatial heterogeneity in lung cancer. TCRdb itself ran the 5' RACE reads through MiXCR, one entry per CDR3 protein. This table has more than 95,000 distinct CDR3 sequences, 12% appearing once. Time point denoted: blood at routine non-recurrence follow-up after resection. Frozen PBMC, nontumor lung or tumor provided whole RNA, which was sequenced unsorted. This specimen was PBMCs, taken at follow-up. All receptors come from a male donor with early-stage non-small cell lung cancer.

This clonotype was seen repeatedly, ten times or more. The V gene is TRBV10-3, the J gene TRBJ2-3; 12 bases map to TRBD2. The germline gives CDR1 ENHRY, CDR2 SYGVKD. The CDR3 loop spans 14 amino acids. J was trimmed by 6 bases and V by 4 bases; bases with no gene match: 2. The CDR3 nucleotides are TGTGCCATCAGTGGACTAGCGGGGGAGGATACGCAGTATTTT. Translation: CAISGLAGEDTQYF.

The sample holds a few counts of this clonotype. The chain carries TRBV10-3 and TRBJ2-3; 11 bases match TRBD2. CDR3 length: 13 amino acids. Per the germline V gene, CDR1 is ENHRY and CDR2 is SYGVKD. Losses at the gene ends were 10 bases for V and 1 base for J; bases not matched to a gene: 1. The CDR3 nucleotides read TGTGCCACGGGACTAGCGGGCACAGATACGCAGTATTTT. Translating gives CATGLAGTDTQYF.

V usage is TRBV27 and J usage is TRBJ1-5; no firm D call. Trimming took 8 bases from V and 2 from J, leaving 19 bases between them. The CDR3 is made up of 16 amino acids. Germline loops: CDR1 MNHEY, CDR2 SMNVEV (reference sequence). Written as DNA, the CDR3 is TGTGCCAGCTCCCCTCGGGAAACTGGGGGCAATCAGCCCCAGCATTTT. Its protein is CASSPRETGGNQPQHF.

The chain links TRBV11-3 to TRBJ2-1, with 13 bases identical to TRBD2. The germline gives CDR1 SGHNT, CDR2 YENEEA. The junction had 6 bases not matched to a gene; V was cut back by 4 bases and J by 6 bases. This CDR3 is built from 16 residues. CDR3 residues: CASSSPTSGGSNEQFF. CDR3 DNA sequence: TGTGCCAGCAGCTCCCCGACTAGCGGGGGGAGCAATGAGCAGTTCTTC.

The chain has TRBV2 and TRBJ1-5; D not certain. There are 12 residues in the CDR3. The V and J ends lost 7 bases and 8 bases respectively, with 12 bases between them. Germline V lookup: CDR1 SNHLY, CDR2 FYNNEI. The CDR3 DNA reads TGTGCCAGCACCCAACGGATGGAGCCCCAGCATTTT. Protein product: CASTQRMEPQHF.

The chain joins TRBV20-1 to TRBJ2-1; maybe TRBD2 (5 bases). V gave up 4 bases and J gave up 6 bases, with 10 bases separating them. From germline, CDR1 is DFQATT and CDR2 SNEGSKA (reference sequence). The CDR3 is 12 amino acids. The CDR3 protein is CSANRGPNEQFF. The CDR3 DNA reads TGCAGTGCTAACCGCGGGCCCAATGAGCAGTTCTTC.

J is TRBJ1-1 and V is TRBV6-5; 9 bases map to TRBD1. Germline V gene lookup returns CDR1 MNHEY and CDR2 SVGAGI. The V and J ends lost 6 bases and 10 bases, in that order; junction bases with no gene match: 15. The CDR3 has 15 amino acids. In nucleotides, the CDR3 is TGTGCCAGCAGAGACGCCGGGACAGGGAGGCTTAGAGCTTTCTTT. Translating gives CASRDAGTGRLRAFF.

In this sample, this clonotype turned up many times. V gene TRBV4-3 combines with J gene TRBJ1-2; D might be TRBD1 (6 bases). Trimming removed 0 bases at V and 0 bases at J, with 11 bases between. In germline, CDR1 is LGHNA, CDR2 YSLEER. The CDR3 consists of 16 residues. In nucleotides, the CDR3 is TGCGCCAGCAGCCAAGACGCGCCAGGGGCTAACTATGGCTACACCTTC. It specifies CASSQDAPGANYGYTF.

This rearrangement joins TRBV28 to TRBJ1-1, with 7 positions matching TRBD1. Germline V gene lookup returns CDR1 MDHEN and CDR2 SYDVKM. V trimming: 5 bases; J trimming: 2 bases; junction bases outside the gene matches: 8. The length of the CDR3 is 15 residues. The CDR3 DNA reads TGTGCCAGCAGTAGCCCGGGACAGCTAAACACTGAAGCTTTCTTT. This translates into CASSSPGQLNTEAFF.

This clonotype was seen more than once but under ten times. The chain is built from TRBV4-3 and TRBJ2-6; D may be TRBD1 (5 bases). The CDR3 consists of 14 residues. Looked up from germline, CDR1 is LGHNA and CDR2 is YSLEER. V lost 0 bases and J lost 8, with 8 bases in between. CDR3 sequence reads: CASSQEKGPNVLTF. In DNA, the CDR3 is TGCGCCAGCAGCCAAGAAAAGGGGCCCAACGTCCTGACTTTC.

In this sample, this clonotype turned up many times. For the CDR3, the DNA is TGCGCCAGCAGCCAGGATGGGACGCAGCGAGAGACCCAGTACTTC. Amino acids: CASSQDGTQRETQYF. V gene TRBV4-3 combines with J gene TRBJ2-5; D could derive from TRBD1 or TRBD2 (5 bases each). The CDR3 sequence is 15 residues long. Germline-derived CDR1 and CDR2 are LGHNA and YSLEER. V was cut by 3 bases and J by 4 bases, with 15 bases left in between.

This clonotype has just a few counts. This chain links TRBV14 with TRBJ1-6; D is perhaps TRBD1 (5 bases). The V gene lost 4 bases and the J gene lost 10 bases, with 17 bases spanning the gap. This CDR3 spans 15 amino acids. CDR1 is SGHDN, CDR2 FVKESK, per germline. The CDR3 DNA follows: TGTGCCAGCAGCCTTGAGGGGACTCGGGGGTCACCCCTCCACTTT. Translating it yields CASSLEGTRGSPLHF.

This clonotype was detected ten times or more. The CDR3 sequence is CASSLVQRAKNIQYF. The CDR3 region has the DNA TGTGCCAGCAGCTTAGTACAGAGAGCCAAAAACATTCAGTACTTC. The gene calls are TRBV7-2 and TRBJ2-4; D not certain. Trimming took off 1 base at V and 0 bases at J, with 7 bases between the two ends. Germline V lookup: CDR1 SGHTA, CDR2 FQGNSA. This CDR3 is built from 15 residues.

The J gene is TRBJ1-2, the V gene TRBV5-1; the match to TRBD1 covers 7 bases. The CDR3 has 14 amino acids. Unmatched junction bases numbered 7, after V lost 4 bases and J lost 4 bases. Germline CDR1 SGHRS, CDR2 YFSETQ. DNA of the CDR3: TGCGCCAGCAGCATCGGACAGGCCACCTATGGCTACACCTTC. Translation gives CASSIGQATYGYTF.

The chain couples TRBV28 to TRBJ1-3; possibly TRBD1 for D (5 bases). Germline-derived CDR1 and CDR2 are MDHEN and SYDVKM. The CDR3 contains 17 residues. The V end was cut by 3 bases, the J end by 0 bases, with 15 bases between. The CDR3 loop reads CASSFPRGSNSGNTIYF. Here the CDR3 DNA reads TGTGCCAGCAGTTTCCCCCGGGGGAGCAACTCTGGAAACACCATATATTTT.